This T cell receptor (beta chain) was retrieved from a study of blood T cell repertoires in COVID-19. The wider study: Whether acute or convalescent, the COVID-19 samples came from the United States, Italy and Spain. PBMCs, B-cell-depleted T cells, or T cells provided the cDNA or gDNA that made up the material.

Per the authors' pipeline: Amplification of reference gene primers was used by the study to estimate nucleated cell counts. The table came from immunoSEQ multiplex PCR; TCRdb's copy has only in-frame clones and leaves some out. The DNA gave D and trimming, while V, J and clone size come from that table. Of roughly 350,000 clones detected, around 90% appear once; the ten largest clones hold around 3.5%. CDR3 length: 17 amino acids. Trimming pared 5 bases from V and 4 bases from J, leaving 20 bases between. The germline gives CDR1 SGHVS, CDR2 FQNEAQ. J is TRBJ2-2 and V is TRBV7-8; maybe TRBD1 (5 bases). The sequenced sample was peripheral blood. The TCR originated in a woman aged 18-35 years who had recovered from COVID-19. CDR3 protein: CASSLLRVGAITGELFF. The CDR3 DNA reads TGTGCCAGCAGCCTCCTCCGGGTAGGGGCGATCACCGGGGAGCTGTTTTTT.